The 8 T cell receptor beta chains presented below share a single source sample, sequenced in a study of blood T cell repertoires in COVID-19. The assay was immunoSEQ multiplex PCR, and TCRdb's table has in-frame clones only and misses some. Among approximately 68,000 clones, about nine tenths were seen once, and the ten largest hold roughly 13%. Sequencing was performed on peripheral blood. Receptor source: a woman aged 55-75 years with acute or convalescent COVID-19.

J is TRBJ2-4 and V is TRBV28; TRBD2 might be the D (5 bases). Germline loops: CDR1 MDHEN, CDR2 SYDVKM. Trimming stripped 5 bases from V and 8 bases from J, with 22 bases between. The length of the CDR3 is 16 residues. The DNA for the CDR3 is TGTGCCAGCAGTACTACTTCAGGAGGACGGTGGGACATTCAGTACTTC. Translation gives CASSTTSGGRWDIQYF.

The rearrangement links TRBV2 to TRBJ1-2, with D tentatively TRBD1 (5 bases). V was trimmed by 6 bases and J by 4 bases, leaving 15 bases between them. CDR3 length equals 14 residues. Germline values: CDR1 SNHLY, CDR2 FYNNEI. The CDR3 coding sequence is TGTGCCAGCAGGCCGGGGGAGGGAGGCTATGGCTACACCTTC. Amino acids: CASRPGEGGYGYTF.

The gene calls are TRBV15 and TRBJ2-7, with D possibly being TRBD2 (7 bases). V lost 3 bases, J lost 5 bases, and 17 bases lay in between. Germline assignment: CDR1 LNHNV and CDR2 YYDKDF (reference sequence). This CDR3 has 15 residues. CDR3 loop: CATSRGRGRGNEQYF. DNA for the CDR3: TGTGCCACCAGCAGGGGACGAGGGAGGGGGAACGAGCAGTACTTC.

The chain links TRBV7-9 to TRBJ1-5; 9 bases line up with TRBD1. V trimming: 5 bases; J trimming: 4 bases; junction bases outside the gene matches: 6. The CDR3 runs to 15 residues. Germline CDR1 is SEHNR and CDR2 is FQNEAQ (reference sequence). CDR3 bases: TGTGCCAGCAGCCCAGGGACAGGGTTTAATCAGCCCCAGCATTTT. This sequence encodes CASSPGTGFNQPQHF. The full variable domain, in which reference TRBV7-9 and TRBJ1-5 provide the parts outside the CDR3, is DTGVSQNPRHKITKRGQNVTFRCDPISEHNRLYWYRQTLGQGPEFLTYFQNEAQLEKSRLLSDRFSAERPKGSFSTLEIQRTEQGDSAMYLCASSPGTGFNQPQHFGDGTRLSIL.

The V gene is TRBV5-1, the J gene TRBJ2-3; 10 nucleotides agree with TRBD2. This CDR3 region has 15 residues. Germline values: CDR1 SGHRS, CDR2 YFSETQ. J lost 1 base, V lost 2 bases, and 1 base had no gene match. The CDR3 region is CASSFLAGGTDTQYF. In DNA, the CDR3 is TGCGCCAGCAGCTTTCTAGCGGGGGGCACAGATACGCAGTATTTT. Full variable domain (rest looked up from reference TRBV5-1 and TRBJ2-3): KAGVTQTPRYLIKTRGQQVTLSCSPISGHRSVSWYQQTPGQGLQFLFEYFSETQRNKGNFPGRFSGRQFSNSRSEMNVSTLELGDSALYLCASSFLAGGTDTQYFGPGTRLTVL.

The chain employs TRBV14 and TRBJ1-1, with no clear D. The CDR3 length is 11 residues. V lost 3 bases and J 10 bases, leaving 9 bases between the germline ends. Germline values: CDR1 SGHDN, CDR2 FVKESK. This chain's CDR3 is CASSHSGAAFF. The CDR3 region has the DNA TGTGCCAGCAGCCATTCAGGCGCAGCTTTCTTT.

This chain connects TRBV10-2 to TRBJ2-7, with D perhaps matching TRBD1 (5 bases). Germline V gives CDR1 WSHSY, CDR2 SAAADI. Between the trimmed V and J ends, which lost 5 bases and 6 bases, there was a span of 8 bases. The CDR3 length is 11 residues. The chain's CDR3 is CASSPGREQYF. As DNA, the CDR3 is TGCGCCAGCAGTCCAGGGCGCGAGCAGTACTTC.

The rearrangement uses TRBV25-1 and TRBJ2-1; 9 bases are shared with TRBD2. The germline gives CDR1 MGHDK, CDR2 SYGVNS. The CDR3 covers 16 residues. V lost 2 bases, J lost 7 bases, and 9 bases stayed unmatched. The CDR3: CASSEPIAGEENEQFF. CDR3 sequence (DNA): TGTGCCAGCAGTGAACCCATAGCGGGGGAGGAGAATGAGCAGTTCTTC.